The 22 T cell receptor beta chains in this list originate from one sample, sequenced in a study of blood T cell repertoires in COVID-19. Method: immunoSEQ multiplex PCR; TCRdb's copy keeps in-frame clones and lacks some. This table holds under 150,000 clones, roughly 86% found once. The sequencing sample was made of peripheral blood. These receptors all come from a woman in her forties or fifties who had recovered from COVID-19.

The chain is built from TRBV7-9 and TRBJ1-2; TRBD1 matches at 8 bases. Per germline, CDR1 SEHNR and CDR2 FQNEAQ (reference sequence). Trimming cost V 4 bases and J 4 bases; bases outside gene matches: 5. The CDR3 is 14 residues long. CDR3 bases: TGTGCCAGCAGCTCTACGGGACAGGCCTATGGCTACACCTTC. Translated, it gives CASSSTGQAYGYTF.

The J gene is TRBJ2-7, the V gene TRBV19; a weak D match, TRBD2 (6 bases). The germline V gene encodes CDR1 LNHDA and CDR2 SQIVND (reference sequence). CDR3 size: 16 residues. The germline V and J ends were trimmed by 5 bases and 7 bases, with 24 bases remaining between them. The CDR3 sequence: CASSALGGMMLWEQYF. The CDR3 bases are TGTGCCAGTAGTGCGTTGGGGGGAATGATGTTATGGGAGCAGTACTTC.

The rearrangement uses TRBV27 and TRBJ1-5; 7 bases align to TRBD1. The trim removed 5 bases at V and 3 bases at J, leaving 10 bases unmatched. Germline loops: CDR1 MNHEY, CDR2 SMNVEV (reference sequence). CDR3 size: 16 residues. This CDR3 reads CASSPGDRILNQPQHF. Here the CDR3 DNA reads TGTGCCAGCAGTCCCGGGGACAGAATTCTCAATCAGCCCCAGCATTTT.

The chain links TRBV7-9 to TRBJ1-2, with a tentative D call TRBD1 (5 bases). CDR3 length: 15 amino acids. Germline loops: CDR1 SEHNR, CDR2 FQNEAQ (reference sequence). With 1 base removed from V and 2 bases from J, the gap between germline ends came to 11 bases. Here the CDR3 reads CASSLVTGPNYGYTF. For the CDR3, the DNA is TGTGCCAGCAGCTTAGTTACAGGACCAAACTATGGCTACACCTTC.

The CDR3 DNA sequence: TGTGCCAGTAGCATCGGGACAGGGGGAGTGTCTGGCTACACCTTC. It translates to CASSIGTGGVSGYTF. The gene calls are TRBV19 and TRBJ1-2; 11 nucleotides line up with TRBD1. V dropped 6 bases and J dropped 7; count of bases not matched to a gene: 10. Germline V gives CDR1 LNHDA, CDR2 SQIVND (reference sequence). This CDR3 region has 15 residues.

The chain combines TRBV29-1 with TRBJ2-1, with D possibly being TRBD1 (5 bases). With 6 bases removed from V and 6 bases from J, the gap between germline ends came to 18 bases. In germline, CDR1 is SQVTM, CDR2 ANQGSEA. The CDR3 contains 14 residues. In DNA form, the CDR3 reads TGCAGCGTGAACCGTGGGGCAGTCATCAATGAGCAGTTCTTC. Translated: CSVNRGAVINEQFF.

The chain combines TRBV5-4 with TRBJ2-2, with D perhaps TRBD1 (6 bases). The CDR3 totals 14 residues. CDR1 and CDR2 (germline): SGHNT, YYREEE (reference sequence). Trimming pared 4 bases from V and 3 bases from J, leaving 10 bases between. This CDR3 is CASSLQGYTGELFF. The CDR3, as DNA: TGTGCCAGCAGCCTACAGGGATACACCGGGGAGCTGTTTTTT.

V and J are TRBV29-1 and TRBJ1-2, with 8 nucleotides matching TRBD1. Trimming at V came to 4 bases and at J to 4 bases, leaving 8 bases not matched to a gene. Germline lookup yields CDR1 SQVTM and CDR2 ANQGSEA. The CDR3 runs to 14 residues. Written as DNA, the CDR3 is TGCAGCGTTGTTCTCGGACAGGGAGGCTATGGCTACACCTTC. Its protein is CSVVLGQGGYGYTF.

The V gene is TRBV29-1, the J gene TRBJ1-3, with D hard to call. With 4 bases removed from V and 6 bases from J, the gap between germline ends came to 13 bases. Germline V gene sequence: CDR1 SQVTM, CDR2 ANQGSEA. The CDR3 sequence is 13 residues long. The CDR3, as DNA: TGCAGCGTTGTCCTGAGTTCTCTAAACACCATATATTTT. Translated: CSVVLSSLNTIYF.

In DNA form, the CDR3 reads TGTGCCAGCAGCTTACAGGGCGACGAGCAGTACTTC. This codes for CASSLQGDEQYF. The genes are TRBV5-6 and TRBJ2-7, with a weak D call TRBD1 (6 bases). The CDR3 spans 12 residues. V lost 2 bases, J lost 5 bases, and 8 bases lay in between. CDR1 and CDR2 (germline): SGHDT, YYEEEE. Full variable domain (rest looked up from reference TRBV5-6 and TRBJ2-7): DAGVTQSPTHLIKTRGQQVTLRCSPKSGHDTVSWYQQALGQGPQFIFQYYEEEERQRGNFPDRFSGHQFPNYSSELNVNALLLGDSALYLCASSLQGDEQYFGPGTRLTVT.

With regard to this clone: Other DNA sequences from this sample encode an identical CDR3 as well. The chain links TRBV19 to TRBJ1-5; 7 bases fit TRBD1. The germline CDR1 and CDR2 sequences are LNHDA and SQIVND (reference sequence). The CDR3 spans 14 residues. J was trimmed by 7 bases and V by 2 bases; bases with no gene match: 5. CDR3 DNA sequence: TGTGCCAGTAGTATAAACAGGGGAGGACAGCCCCAGCATTTT. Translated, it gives CASSINRGGQPQHF. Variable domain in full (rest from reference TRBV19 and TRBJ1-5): DGGITQSPKYLFRKEGQNVTLSCEQNLNHDAMYWYRQDPGQGLRLIYYSQIVNDFQKGDIAEGYSVSREKKESFPLTVTSAQKNPTAFYLCASSINRGGQPQHFGDGTRLSIL.

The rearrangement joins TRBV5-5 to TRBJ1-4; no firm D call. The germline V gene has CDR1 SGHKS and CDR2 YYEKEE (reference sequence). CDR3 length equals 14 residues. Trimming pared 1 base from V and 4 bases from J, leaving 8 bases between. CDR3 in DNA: TGTGCCAGCAGCTTGTTGCAGAATAATGAAAAACTGTTTTTT. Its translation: CASSLLQNNEKLFF.

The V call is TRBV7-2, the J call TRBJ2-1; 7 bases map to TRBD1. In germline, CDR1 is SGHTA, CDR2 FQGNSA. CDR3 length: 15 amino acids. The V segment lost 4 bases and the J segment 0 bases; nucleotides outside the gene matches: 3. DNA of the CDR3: TGTGCCAGCAGCTCGCACAGGGGCTCCTACAATGAGCAGTTCTTC. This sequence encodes CASSSHRGSYNEQFF.

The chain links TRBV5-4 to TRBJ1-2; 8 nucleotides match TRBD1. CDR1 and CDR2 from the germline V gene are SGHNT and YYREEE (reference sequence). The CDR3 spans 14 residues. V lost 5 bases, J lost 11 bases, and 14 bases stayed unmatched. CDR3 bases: TGTGCCAGCAGGGTCGGACAGGGCCTCTGGAATTACACCTTC. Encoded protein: CASRVGQGLWNYTF.

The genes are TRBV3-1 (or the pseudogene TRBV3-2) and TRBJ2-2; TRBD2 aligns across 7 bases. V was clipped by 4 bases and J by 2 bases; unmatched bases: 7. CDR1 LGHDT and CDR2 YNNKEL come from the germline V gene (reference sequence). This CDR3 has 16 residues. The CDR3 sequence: CASSPIGTTNTGELFF. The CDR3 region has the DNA TGTGCCAGCAGCCCCATCGGGACTACCAACACCGGGGAGCTGTTTTTT.

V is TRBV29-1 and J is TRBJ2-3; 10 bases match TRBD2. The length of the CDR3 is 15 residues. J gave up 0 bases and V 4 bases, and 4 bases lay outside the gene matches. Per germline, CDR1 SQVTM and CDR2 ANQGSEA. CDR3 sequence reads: CSVGLAGASTDTQYF. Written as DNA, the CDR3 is TGCAGCGTTGGGCTAGCGGGGGCTAGCACAGATACGCAGTATTTT.

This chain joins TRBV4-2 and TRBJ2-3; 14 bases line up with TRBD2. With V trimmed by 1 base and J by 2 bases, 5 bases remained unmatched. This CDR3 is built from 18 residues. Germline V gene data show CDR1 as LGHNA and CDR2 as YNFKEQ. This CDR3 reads CASSQAGTSGGYTDTQYF. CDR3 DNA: TGTGCCAGCAGCCAAGCAGGGACTAGCGGGGGTTACACAGATACGCAGTATTTT.

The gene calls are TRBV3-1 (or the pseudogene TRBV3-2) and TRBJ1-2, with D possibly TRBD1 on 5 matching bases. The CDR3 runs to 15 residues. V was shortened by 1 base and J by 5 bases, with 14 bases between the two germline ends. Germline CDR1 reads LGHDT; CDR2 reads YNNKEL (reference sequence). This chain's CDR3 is CASSQGAVGVYGYTF. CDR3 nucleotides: TGTGCCAGCAGCCAAGGGGCAGTAGGGGTGTATGGCTACACCTTC.

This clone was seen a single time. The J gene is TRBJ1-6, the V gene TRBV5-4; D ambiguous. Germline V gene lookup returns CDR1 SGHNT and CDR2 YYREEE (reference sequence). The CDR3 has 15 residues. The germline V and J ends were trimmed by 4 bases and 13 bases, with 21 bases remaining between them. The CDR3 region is CASSLDRGLGGPLHF. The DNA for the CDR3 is TGTGCCAGCAGCCTCGACCGCGGGTTGGGTGGTCCCCTCCACTTT.

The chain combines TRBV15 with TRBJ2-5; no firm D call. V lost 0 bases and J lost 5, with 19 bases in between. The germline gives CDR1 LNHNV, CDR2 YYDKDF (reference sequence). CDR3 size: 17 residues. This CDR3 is CATSRDFGRRWRETQYF. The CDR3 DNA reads TGTGCCACCAGCAGAGATTTTGGCAGACGTTGGCGGGAGACCCAGTACTTC. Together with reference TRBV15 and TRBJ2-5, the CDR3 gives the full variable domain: DAMVIQNPRYQVTQFGKPVTLSCSQTLNHNVMYWYQQKSSQAPKLLFHYYDKDFNNEADTPDNFQSRRPNTSFCFLDIRSPGLGDTAMYLCATSRDFGRRWRETQYFGPGTRLLVL.

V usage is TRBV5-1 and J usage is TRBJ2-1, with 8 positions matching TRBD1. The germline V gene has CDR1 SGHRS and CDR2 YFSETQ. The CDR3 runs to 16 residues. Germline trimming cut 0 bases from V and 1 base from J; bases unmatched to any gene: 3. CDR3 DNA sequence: TGCGCCAGCAGCTTGGCCGGGACAGGATCCTACAATGAGCAGTTCTTC. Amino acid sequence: CASSLAGTGSYNEQFF.

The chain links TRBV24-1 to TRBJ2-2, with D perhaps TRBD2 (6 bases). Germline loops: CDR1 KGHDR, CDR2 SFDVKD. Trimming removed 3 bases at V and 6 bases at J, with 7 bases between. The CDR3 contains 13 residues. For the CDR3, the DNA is TGTGCCACCAGTGATACGGGAGCCGGGGAGCTGTTTTTT. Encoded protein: CATSDTGAGELFF.